This passage covers 19 T cell receptor beta chains from one sample sequenced in a study of technical replicates of blood from a handful of donors. Data came from immunoSEQ multiplex PCR; TCRdb stores just in-frame clones and leaves some out. The sample lists about 89,000 clones, approximately 94% occurring once. The sequenced sample was T cells isolated from PBMCs. These receptors were taken from a human donor in good health.

This chain uses TRBV4-1 with TRBJ1-1, with 7 bases fitting TRBD1. The trim removed 1 base at V and 0 bases at J, leaving 5 bases unmatched. CDR1 and CDR2 from the germline V gene are MGHRA and YSYEKL. CDR3 size: 16 residues. The CDR3 bases are TGCGCCAGCAGCCAAGGACAGGGAAGGATGAACACTGAAGCTTTCTTT. It yields the protein CASSQGQGRMNTEAFF.

V usage is TRBV7-9 and J usage is TRBJ2-1; D not certain. Germline V gene data show CDR1 as SEHNR and CDR2 as FQNEAQ (reference sequence). This CDR3 has 12 amino acids. Trimming took off 1 base at V and 8 bases at J, with 6 bases between the two ends. CDR3 protein: CASSLGAYEQFF. The DNA for the CDR3 is TGTGCCAGCAGCTTAGGAGCATATGAGCAGTTCTTC.

This chain links TRBV6-1 with TRBJ1-1; D may be TRBD1 (5 bases). V lost 7 bases, J lost 0 bases, and 12 bases lay in between. Germline CDR1 reads MNHNS; CDR2 reads SASEGT. The CDR3 runs to 14 residues. CDR3 in DNA: TGTGCCAGCACTAGACAGATCATGAACACTGAAGCTTTCTTT. Translation gives CASTRQIMNTEAFF.

The gene calls are TRBV7-6 and TRBJ2-5; D might be TRBD2 (5 bases). CDR3 length equals 16 residues. V was trimmed by 1 base and J by 4 bases, leaving 16 bases between them. Germline V gene data show CDR1 as SGHVS and CDR2 as FNYEAQ. The CDR3 coding sequence is TGTGCCAGCAGCTTAGAGTATAGGAGGTTTACAGAGACCCAGTACTTC. Amino acid sequence: CASSLEYRRFTETQYF.

The rearrangement joins TRBV30 to TRBJ1-6; D might be TRBD1 (6 bases). Germline V gene sequence: CDR1 GTSNPN, CDR2 SVGIG (reference sequence). This CDR3 contains 14 residues. V was shortened by 0 bases and J by 8 bases, with 11 bases between the two germline ends. The CDR3 sequence is CAWSVEQGYSPLHF. The CDR3 DNA reads TGTGCCTGGAGTGTCGAACAGGGATATTCACCCCTCCACTTT.

The sample holds one count of this clone. The rearrangement links TRBV6-5 to TRBJ2-1; 8 positions agree with TRBD2. V lost 6 bases and J lost 4; bases outside the gene matches: 8. Germline V gene sequence: CDR1 MNHEY, CDR2 SVGAGI. The CDR3 runs 15 residues. CDR3 nucleotide sequence: TGTGCCAGCAGCGTAAGCGGGGGCCTTTACAATGAGCAGTTCTTC. Amino acid sequence: CASSVSGGLYNEQFF.

The chain is built from TRBV28 and TRBJ2-3; D is perhaps TRBD2 (6 bases). V was pared by 10 bases and J by 1 base, with 15 bases between. Germline-derived CDR1 and CDR2 are MDHEN and SYDVKM. The CDR3 covers 14 residues. The CDR3 here is CATKRSSGTDTQYF. The CDR3 bases are TGTGCCACTAAGAGGTCTAGCGGCACAGATACGCAGTATTTT. The full variable domain, rest sourced from reference TRBV28 and TRBJ2-3, is DVKVTQSSRYLVKRTGEKVFLECVQDMDHENMFWYRQDPGLGLRLIYFSYDVKMKEKGDIPEGYSVSREKKERFSLILESASTNQTSMYLCATKRSSGTDTQYFGPGTRLTVL.

This clone was picked up one time. The chain links TRBV2 to TRBJ2-6; TRBD2 is a possible D gene (5 bases). Germline CDR1 SNHLY, CDR2 FYNNEI. CDR3 size: 14 residues. Trimming left V 8 bases short and J 0 bases short, with 8 bases between. CDR3 amino acids: CASGLGSGANVLTF. The CDR3 DNA sequence: TGTGCCAGCGGACTTGGCTCTGGGGCCAACGTCCTGACTTTC.

The gene calls are TRBV7-2 and TRBJ2-5; tentative D call: TRBD2 (6 bases). Deletions cut 3 bases from V and 5 bases from J, with 16 bases between. CDR3 length: 15 residues. The germline CDR1 and CDR2 sequences are SGHTA and FQGNSA. The CDR3 DNA sequence: TGTGCCAGCAGCTTCGAGACTAGTTGGGGGGAGACCCAGTACTTC. Translated: CASSFETSWGETQYF.

This clone was observed once. The chain combines TRBV19 with TRBJ1-3; TRBD1 might be the D (5 bases). CDR3 length: 16 amino acids. Germline values: CDR1 LNHDA, CDR2 SQIVND (reference sequence). With 3 bases removed from V and 4 bases from J, the gap between germline ends came to 16 bases. CDR3 protein: CASSIGGGSGGNTIYF. The CDR3 DNA reads TGTGCCAGTAGTATTGGGGGAGGGTCTGGAGGAAACACCATATATTTT.

The V and J genes are TRBV29-1 and TRBJ1-2; TRBD1 might be the D (5 bases). The CDR3 totals 11 residues. CDR1 SQVTM and CDR2 ANQGSEA come from the germline V gene. With 4 bases removed from V and 5 bases from J, the gap between germline ends came to 8 bases. The chain's CDR3 is CSVGGEYGYTF. The DNA for the CDR3 is TGCAGCGTTGGGGGGGAATATGGCTACACCTTC.

This clone has a single count. The gene calls are TRBV29-1 and TRBJ2-2, with 12 bases fitting TRBD2. This CDR3 is 17 amino acids long. The germline V gene has CDR1 SQVTM and CDR2 ANQGSEA. The junction had 7 bases not matched to a gene; V was cut back by 5 bases and J by 0 bases. This CDR3 is CSVFSLAGGPNTGELFF. CDR3 in DNA: TGCAGCGTTTTCTCCCTAGCGGGAGGGCCGAACACCGGGGAGCTGTTTTTT.

The chain is built from TRBV27 and TRBJ2-1, with D tentatively TRBD2 (5 bases). This CDR3 spans 13 amino acids. Germline V gene sequence: CDR1 MNHEY, CDR2 SMNVEV (reference sequence). Trimming left V 8 bases short and J 1 base short, with 9 bases between. CDR3 region: CASGESSYNEQFF. Written as DNA, the CDR3 is TGTGCCAGCGGGGAGTCTTCCTACAATGAGCAGTTCTTC.

V is TRBV5-6 and J is TRBJ2-7; perhaps TRBD1 as D (6 bases). CDR1 is SGHDT and CDR2 is YYEEEE in the germline V gene. Between the trimmed V and J ends, which lost 2 bases and 2 bases, there was a span of 11 bases. The CDR3 spans 14 residues. The CDR3 nucleotides are TGTGCCAGCAGCTTCGGGACAAGTGCCTACGAGCAGTACTTC. Translation gives CASSFGTSAYEQYF.

The V call is TRBV2, the J call TRBJ1-5, with D unclear. The V gene lost 7 bases and the J gene lost 4 bases, with 8 bases spanning the gap. The CDR3 extends over 12 amino acids. CDR1 and CDR2 from the germline V gene are SNHLY and FYNNEI. Written as DNA, the CDR3 is TGTGCCAGCATGGGAGGGAATCAGCCCCAGCATTTT. It translates to CASMGGNQPQHF.

The J gene is TRBJ1-1, the V gene TRBV6-1, with a weak D call TRBD1 (5 bases). CDR3 length equals 13 residues. The germline CDR1 and CDR2 sequences are MNHNS and SASEGT. Trimming removed 11 bases at V and 6 bases at J, with 19 bases between. The chain's CDR3 is CAAPPGEVPEAFF. The CDR3 DNA sequence: TGTGCCGCCCCTCCGGGGGAGGTCCCTGAAGCTTTCTTT.

This chain links TRBV7-2 with TRBJ2-1, with a weak D call TRBD2 (6 bases). Per the germline V gene, CDR1 is SGHTA and CDR2 is FQGNSA. The CDR3 spans 12 residues. Trimming stripped 5 bases from V and 9 bases from J, with 11 bases between. In DNA, the CDR3 is TGTGCCAGCAGCCGAACTAGCTTTGAGCAGTTCTTC. Its translation: CASSRTSFEQFF.

This sequence joins TRBV10-1 and TRBJ2-1; 9 positions match TRBD1. The CDR3 totals 15 residues. The junction had 12 bases not matched to a gene; V was cut back by 7 bases and J by 8 bases. Per germline, CDR1 WNHNN and CDR2 SYGVQD (reference sequence). CDR3 in DNA: TGCGCCAGCAACCCCGGGACAGGGTCATCATATGAGCAGTTCTTC. Its translation is CASNPGTGSSYEQFF.

The chain uses TRBV5-1 and TRBJ2-7; no reliable D call. Germline lookup yields CDR1 SGHRS and CDR2 YFSETQ. The V end lost 4 bases, the J end lost 6 bases, and 11 bases lay between the germline ends. This CDR3 has 12 residues. CDR3 in amino acids: CASSPPPGEQYF. CDR3 nucleotide sequence: TGCGCCAGCAGCCCCCCGCCAGGCGAGCAGTACTTC.